This T cell receptor (beta chain) is drawn from a study of PD-L1 blockade in urothelial cancer. Overall study results and limits: Tumor-associated clones in blood expanded more at 3 weeks in durable-benefit patients. Where pretreatment blood TCR clonality fell below the median, better survival was predicted.

The time point here: peripheral blood 6 weeks after treatment start. Sequencing used immunoSEQ multiplex PCR; TCRdb keeps in-frame clones, though not all of them. The sample includes about 51,000 clones, around 89% of them seen just once. Of note for this clone: Antigen unknown.

Germline CDR1 reads SGHTA; CDR2 reads FQGNSA. Trimming cost V 1 base and J 0 bases; bases outside gene matches: 3. CDR3 length: 15 residues. Here the sequenced sample was PBMCs, taken around atezolizumab (anti-PD-L1) treatment. This sequence was found in a man in his fifties or sixties with urothelial cancer. V gene TRBV7-2 combines with J gene TRBJ2-7; 7 bases map to TRBD2. CDR3 amino acids: CASSLEGGSSYEQYF. The CDR3 DNA is TGTGCCAGCAGCTTAGAGGGAGGGAGCTCCTACGAGCAGTACTTC.